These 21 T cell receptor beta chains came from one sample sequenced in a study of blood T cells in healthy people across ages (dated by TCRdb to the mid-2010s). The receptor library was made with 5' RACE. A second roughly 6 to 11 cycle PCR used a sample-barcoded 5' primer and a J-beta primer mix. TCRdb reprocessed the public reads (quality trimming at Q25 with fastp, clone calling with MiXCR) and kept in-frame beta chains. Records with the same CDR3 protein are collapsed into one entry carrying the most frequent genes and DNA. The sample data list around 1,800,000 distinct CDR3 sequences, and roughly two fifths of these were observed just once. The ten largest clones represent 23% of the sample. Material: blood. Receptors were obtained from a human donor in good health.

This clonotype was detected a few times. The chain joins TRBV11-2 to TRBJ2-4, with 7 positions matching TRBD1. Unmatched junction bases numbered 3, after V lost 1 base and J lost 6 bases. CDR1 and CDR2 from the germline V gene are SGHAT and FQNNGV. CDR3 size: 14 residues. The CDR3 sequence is CASSLVTGVNIQYF. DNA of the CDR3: TGTGCCAGCAGCTTAGTAACAGGGGTAAACATTCAGTACTTC.

The CDR3 region is CASSLLSPSRKQYF. The CDR3 coding sequence is TGTGCCAGCAGCTTACTTTCGCCATCGCGGAAGCAGTACTTC. The chain uses TRBV7-2 and TRBJ2-4; D not certain. CDR3 length equals 14 residues. Germline CDR1 reads SGHTA; CDR2 reads FQGNSA. Trimming took off 2 bases at V and 13 bases at J, with 18 bases between the two ends.

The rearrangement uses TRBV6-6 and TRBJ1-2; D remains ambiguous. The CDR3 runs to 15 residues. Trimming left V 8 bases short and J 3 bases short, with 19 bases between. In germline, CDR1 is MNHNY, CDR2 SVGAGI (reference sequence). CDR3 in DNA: TGTGCCAGCTCTAATCGGGTAGGGTCGGACTATGGCTACACCTTC. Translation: CASSNRVGSDYGYTF.

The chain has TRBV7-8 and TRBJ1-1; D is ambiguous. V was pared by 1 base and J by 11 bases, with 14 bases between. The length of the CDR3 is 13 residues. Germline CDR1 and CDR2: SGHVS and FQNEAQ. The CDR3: CASSLGGVGTAFF. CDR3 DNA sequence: TGTGCCAGCAGCTTAGGAGGTGTCGGAACGGCTTTCTTT.

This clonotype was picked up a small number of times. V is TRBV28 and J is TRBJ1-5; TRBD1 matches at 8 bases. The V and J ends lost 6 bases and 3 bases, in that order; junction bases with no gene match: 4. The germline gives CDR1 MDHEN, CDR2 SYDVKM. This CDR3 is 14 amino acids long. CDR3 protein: CASRSGGYNQPQHF. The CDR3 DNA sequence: TGTGCCAGCAGGTCAGGGGGCTACAATCAGCCCCAGCATTTT.

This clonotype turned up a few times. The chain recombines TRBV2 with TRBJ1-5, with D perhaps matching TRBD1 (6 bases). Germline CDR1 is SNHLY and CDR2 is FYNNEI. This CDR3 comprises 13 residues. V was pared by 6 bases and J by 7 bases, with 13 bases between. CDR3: CASRSQGGQPQHF. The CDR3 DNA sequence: TGTGCCAGCAGATCACAGGGAGGCCAGCCCCAGCATTTT.

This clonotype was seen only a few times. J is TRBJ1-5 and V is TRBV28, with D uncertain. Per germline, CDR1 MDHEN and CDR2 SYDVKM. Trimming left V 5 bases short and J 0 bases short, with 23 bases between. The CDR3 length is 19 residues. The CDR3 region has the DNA TGTGCCAGCAGTCCAATCGACACCTTCCCAACTTATAGCAATCAGCCCCAGCATTTT. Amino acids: CASSPIDTFPTYSNQPQHF.

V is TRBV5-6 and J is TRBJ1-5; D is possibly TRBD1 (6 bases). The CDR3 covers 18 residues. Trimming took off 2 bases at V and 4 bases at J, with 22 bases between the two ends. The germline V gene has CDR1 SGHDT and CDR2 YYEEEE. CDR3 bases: TGTGCCAGCAGCTTAGGGAGGGGGGCGCGAGGATGGAATCAGCCCCAGCATTTT. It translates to CASSLGRGARGWNQPQHF.

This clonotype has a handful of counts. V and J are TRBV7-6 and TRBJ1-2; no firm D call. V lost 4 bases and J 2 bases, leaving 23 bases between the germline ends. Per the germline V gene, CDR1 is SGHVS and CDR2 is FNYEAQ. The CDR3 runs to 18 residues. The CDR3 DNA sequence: TGTGCCAGCAGCTATACTGACATAGGGATGGACGGGAACTATGGCTACACCTTC. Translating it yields CASSYTDIGMDGNYGYTF.

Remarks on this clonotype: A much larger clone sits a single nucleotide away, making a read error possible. The CDR3 reads CASSCSPDTYEQYF. As DNA, the CDR3 is TGTGCCAGCAGCTGTTCGCCTGACACCTACGAGCAGTACTTC. The rearrangement uses TRBV7-2 and TRBJ2-7; no definite D call. Germline CDR1 is SGHTA and CDR2 is FQGNSA. The CDR3 runs 14 residues. Trimming removed 4 bases from V and 2 bases from J, with 12 bases in between.

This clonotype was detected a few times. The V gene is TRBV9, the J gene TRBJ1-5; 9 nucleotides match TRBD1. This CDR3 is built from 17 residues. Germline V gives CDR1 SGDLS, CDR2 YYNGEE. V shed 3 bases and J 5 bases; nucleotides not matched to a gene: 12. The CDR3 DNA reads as TGTGCCAGCAGCGCTCCGGGACAGGGATTTTTAGATCAGCCCCAGCATTTT. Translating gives CASSAPGQGFLDQPQHF. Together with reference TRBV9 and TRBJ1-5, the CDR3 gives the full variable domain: DSGVTQTPKHLITATGQRVTLRCSPRSGDLSVYWYQQSLDQGLQFLIQYYNGEERAKGNILERFSAQQFPDLHSELNLSSLELGDSALYFCASSAPGQGFLDQPQHFGDGTRLSIL.

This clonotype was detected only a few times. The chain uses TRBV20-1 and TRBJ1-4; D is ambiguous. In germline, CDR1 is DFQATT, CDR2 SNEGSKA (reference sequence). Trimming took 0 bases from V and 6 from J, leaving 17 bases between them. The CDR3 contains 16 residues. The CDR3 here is CSARDRSVNSHEKLFF. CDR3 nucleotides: TGCAGTGCTAGAGATCGAAGTGTCAATAGTCATGAAAAACTGTTTTTT.

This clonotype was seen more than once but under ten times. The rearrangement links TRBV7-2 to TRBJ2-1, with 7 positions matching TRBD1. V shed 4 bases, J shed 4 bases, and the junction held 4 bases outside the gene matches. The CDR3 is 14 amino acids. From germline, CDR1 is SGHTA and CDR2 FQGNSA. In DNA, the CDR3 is TGTGCCAGCAGCTCACAGGGACAGTACAATGAGCAGTTCTTC. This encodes CASSSQGQYNEQFF.

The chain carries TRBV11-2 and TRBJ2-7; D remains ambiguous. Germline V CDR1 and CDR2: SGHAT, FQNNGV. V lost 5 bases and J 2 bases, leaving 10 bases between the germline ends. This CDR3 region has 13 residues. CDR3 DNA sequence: TGTGCCAGCAGCCCCGGGTTCGCCTACGAGCAGTACTTC. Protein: CASSPGFAYEQYF. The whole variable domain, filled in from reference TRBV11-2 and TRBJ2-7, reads EAGVAQSPRYKIIEKRQSVAFWCNPISGHATLYWYQQILGQGPKLLIQFQNNGVVDDSQLPKDRFSAERLKGVDSTLKIQPAKLEDSAVYLCASSPGFAYEQYFGPGTRLTVT.

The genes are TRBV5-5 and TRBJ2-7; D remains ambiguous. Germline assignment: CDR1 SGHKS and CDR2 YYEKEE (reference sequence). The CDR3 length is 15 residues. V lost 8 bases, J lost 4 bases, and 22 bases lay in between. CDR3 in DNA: TGTGCCAGTGGAAAGGATAAGTTATGGGGTTACGAGCAGTACTTC. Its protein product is CASGKDKLWGYEQYF.

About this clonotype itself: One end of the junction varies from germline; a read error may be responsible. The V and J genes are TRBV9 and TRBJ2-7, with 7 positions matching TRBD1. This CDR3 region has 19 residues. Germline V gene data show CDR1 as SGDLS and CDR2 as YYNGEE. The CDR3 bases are TGTGCCGGCAGCACACCAACCGGGACAGCTGATAGCTCATCCTACGAGCAGTACTTC. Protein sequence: CAGSTPTGTADSSSYEQYF.

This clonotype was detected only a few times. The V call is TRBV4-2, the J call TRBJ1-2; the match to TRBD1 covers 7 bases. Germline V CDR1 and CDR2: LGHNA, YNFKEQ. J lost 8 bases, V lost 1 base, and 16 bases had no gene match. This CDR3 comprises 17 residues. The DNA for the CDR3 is TGTGCCAGCAGCCAAGGGGGGACCGGGACAGAAAGAAGAGGCTACACCTTC. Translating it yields CASSQGGTGTERRGYTF.

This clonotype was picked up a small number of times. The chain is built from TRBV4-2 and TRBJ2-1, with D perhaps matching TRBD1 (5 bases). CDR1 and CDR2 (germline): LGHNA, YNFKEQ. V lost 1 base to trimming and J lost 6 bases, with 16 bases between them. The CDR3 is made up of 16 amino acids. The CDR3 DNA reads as TGTGCCAGCAGCCAAGTCGTAAGGGGCCCGGGCAATGAGCAGTTCTTC. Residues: CASSQVVRGPGNEQFF.

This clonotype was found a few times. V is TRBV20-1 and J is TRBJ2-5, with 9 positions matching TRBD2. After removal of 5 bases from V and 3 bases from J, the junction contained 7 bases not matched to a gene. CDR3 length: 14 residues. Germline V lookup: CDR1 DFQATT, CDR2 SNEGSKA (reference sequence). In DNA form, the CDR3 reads TGCAGTGCTCTTAGACTAGCGGCTAAAGAGACCCAGTACTTC. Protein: CSALRLAAKETQYF.

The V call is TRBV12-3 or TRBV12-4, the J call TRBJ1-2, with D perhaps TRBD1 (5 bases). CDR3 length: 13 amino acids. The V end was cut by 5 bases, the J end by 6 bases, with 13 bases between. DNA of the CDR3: TGTGCCAGCAGTCCCGGGGCGGTTGATGGCTACACCTTC. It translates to CASSPGAVDGYTF.

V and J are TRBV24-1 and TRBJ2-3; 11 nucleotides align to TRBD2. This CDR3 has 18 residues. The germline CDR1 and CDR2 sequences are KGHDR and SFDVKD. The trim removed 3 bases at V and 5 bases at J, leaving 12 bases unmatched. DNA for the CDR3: TGTGCCACCAGTGATGCAAGACTAGCGGGGAGTGGGGGAGATACGCAGTATTTT. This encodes CATSDARLAGSGGDTQYF.